What follows are 32 T cell receptor beta chains derived from one specimen sequenced in a study of shared clonotypes between healthy human individuals (TCRdb year 2020). The library was obtained by the immunoSEQ multiplex PCR assay. The source is immuneACCESS, and TCRdb retained only in-frame sequences with V and J called. Part of the clones is not carried over; for the studies checked, unresolved V genes explain less than half of this, and the remainder is unexplained. This sample gives about 550,000 clones in total; around 95% of them show up just once. The ten largest clones add up to around 0.097% of the sample. CD8 naive samples consisted of CD45RO-negative cells that were positively selected for CCR7, yielding a CD45RA+CCR7+ population without TemRA cells. Source material: naive CD8+ T cells sorted from blood. Read against the paper, the sample's cell subset or site label means: CD45RA+CCR7+. The receptors shown here come from a woman aged 25 to 39 in good health.

V usage is TRBV9 and J usage is TRBJ2-1, with 9 bases lining up with TRBD2. V shed 0 bases and J 0 bases; nucleotides not matched to a gene: 1. Germline loops: CDR1 SGDLS, CDR2 YYNGEE. The CDR3 is 16 amino acids. Here the CDR3 DNA reads TGTGCCAGCAGCGTAGAGGGACTAGCCTCCTACAATGAGCAGTTCTTC. Translation gives CASSVEGLASYNEQFF.

CDR3: CASSLRAGGPWEQYF. CDR3 in DNA: TGCGCCAGCAGCTTGCGCGCGGGGGGGCCTTGGGAGCAGTACTTC. The rearrangement links TRBV5-1 to TRBJ2-7; 9 bases fit TRBD2. The ends lost 1 base at V and 7 bases at J; junction bases unmatched: 9. CDR1 SGHRS and CDR2 YFSETQ come from the germline V gene. The CDR3 totals 15 residues.

V and J are TRBV19 and TRBJ2-7; 8 bases map to TRBD1. The CDR3 sequence is 16 residues long. Germline lookup yields CDR1 LNHDA and CDR2 SQIVND (reference sequence). After removal of 5 bases from V and 3 bases from J, the junction contained 12 bases not matched to a gene. The chain's CDR3 is CASSFHRDRRFYEQYF. CDR3 in DNA: TGTGCCAGTAGTTTTCACCGGGACAGGAGGTTCTACGAGCAGTACTTC.

With regard to this clone: The identical CDR3 is also encoded by other nucleotide sequences in the sample. V is TRBV19 and J is TRBJ2-7, with D possibly TRBD1 on 6 matching bases. Trimming removed 3 bases at V and 4 bases at J, with 10 bases between. The V gene's germline CDR1 is LNHDA and CDR2 SQIVND (reference sequence). The CDR3 loop spans 13 amino acids. The CDR3 nucleotides read TGTGCCAGTAGTATTGGGGGCTCGTACGAGCAGTACTTC. The encoded protein is CASSIGGSYEQYF.

CDR3 region: CSVEEPTGKAGANVLTF. In DNA form, the CDR3 reads TGCAGCGTTGAAGAGCCGACAGGGAAGGCCGGGGCCAACGTCCTGACTTTC. This chain uses TRBV29-1 with TRBJ2-6; 7 bases align to TRBD1. This CDR3 is built from 17 residues. With V trimmed by 0 bases and J by 4 bases, 9 bases remained unmatched. CDR1 and CDR2 from the germline V gene are SQVTM and ANQGSEA.

The chain couples TRBV28 to TRBJ2-7; D is ambiguous. Germline V lookup: CDR1 MDHEN, CDR2 SYDVKM. V lost 3 bases, J lost 1 base, and 7 bases lay in between. The CDR3 spans 13 residues. CDR3 sequence: CASSFGQSYEQYF. The CDR3, as DNA: TGTGCCAGCAGTTTCGGCCAGTCCTACGAGCAGTACTTC.

This chain links TRBV6-5 with TRBJ1-1; D perhaps matches TRBD1 (6 bases). Germline-derived CDR1 and CDR2 are MNHEY and SVGAGI. The CDR3 extends over 14 amino acids. V was pared by 7 bases and J by 4 bases, with 16 bases between. The CDR3 here is CASIRTGWSTEAFF. The CDR3 DNA is TGTGCCAGCATTAGAACAGGGTGGAGCACTGAAGCTTTCTTT.

The chain uses TRBV10-3 and TRBJ2-3, with TRBD2 matching over 9 bases. After removal of 6 bases from V and 3 bases from J, the junction contained 16 bases not matched to a gene. The CDR3 length is 18 residues. CDR1 ENHRY and CDR2 SYGVKD come from the germline V gene. DNA for the CDR3: TGTGCCATCAGCGGGGTTATATCGTGGCGGGAGGGTACAGATACGCAGTATTTT. It encodes CAISGVISWREGTDTQYF.

On this clone: The same CDR3 also results from other DNA sequences found in this sample. The chain is built from TRBV28 and TRBJ2-7, with no clear D. V lost 2 bases and J lost 3, with 5 bases in between. The CDR3 runs to 12 residues. Looked up from germline, CDR1 is MDHEN and CDR2 is SYDVKM. The chain's CDR3 is CASSLPGYEQYF. As DNA, the CDR3 is TGTGCCAGCAGTTTACCGGGCTACGAGCAGTACTTC.

The CDR3 is CASSQERGLISEQYF. CDR3 bases: TGCGCCAGCAGCCAAGAACGCGGCCTTATAAGCGAGCAGTACTTC. The rearrangement joins TRBV4-1 to TRBJ2-7; no reliable D call. Trimming stripped 0 bases from V and 6 bases from J, with 15 bases between. Germline V gene sequence: CDR1 MGHRA, CDR2 YSYEKL. The CDR3 extends over 15 amino acids.

The V call is TRBV27, the J call TRBJ2-7; 7 bases are shared with TRBD1. The germline V gene has CDR1 MNHEY and CDR2 SMNVEV (reference sequence). Trimming removed 5 bases from V and 3 bases from J; junction bases left unmatched: 4. The CDR3 length is 13 residues. Here the CDR3 reads CASSRTGGYEQYF. CDR3 nucleotide sequence: TGTGCCAGCAGTAGGACAGGAGGCTACGAGCAGTACTTC.

The count of this clone is one. The V call is TRBV6-5, the J call TRBJ1-1, with 10 nucleotides matching TRBD1. Germline loops: CDR1 MNHEY, CDR2 SVGAGI. The CDR3 contains 15 residues. V gave up 6 bases and J gave up 6 bases; unmatched junction bases: 10. The DNA for the CDR3 is TGTGCCAGCAGGCAGTCCCGGGACAGGGGCGCTGAAGCTTTCTTT. Translation gives CASRQSRDRGAEAFF.

The chain couples TRBV13 to TRBJ2-2, with no clear D. The germline V gene encodes CDR1 PRHDT and CDR2 FYEKMQ (reference sequence). The CDR3 length is 14 residues. V lost 4 bases to trimming and J lost 0 bases, with 6 bases between them. CDR3: CASSSSANTGELFF. The CDR3 nucleotides are TGTGCCAGCAGCTCCAGCGCGAACACCGGGGAGCTGTTTTTT.

The chain uses TRBV7-9 and TRBJ1-1, with 7 bases that match TRBD1. Germline CDR1 and CDR2: SEHNR and FQNEAQ (reference sequence). The J segment lost 14 bases and the V segment lost 5 bases, leaving 11 bases of the junction unmatched. This CDR3 has 12 amino acids. CDR3 loop: CASSPDRPVGFF. The CDR3 nucleotides are TGTGCCAGCAGCCCGGACAGGCCTGTGGGCTTCTTT.

The chain carries TRBV27 and TRBJ1-5, with 7 bases aligning to TRBD1. After removal of 6 bases from V and 2 bases from J, the junction contained 13 bases not matched to a gene. This CDR3 has 17 amino acids. Germline values: CDR1 MNHEY, CDR2 SMNVEV (reference sequence). In DNA form, the CDR3 reads TGTGCCAGCAGGGAGGGGACAGCCCCTTACCGCAATCAGCCCCAGCATTTT. This translates into CASREGTAPYRNQPQHF.

The chain joins TRBV9 to TRBJ2-5, with TRBD2 identical over 9 bases. Germline CDR1 SGDLS, CDR2 YYNGEE. CDR3 length: 15 amino acids. The V gene end was trimmed by 0 bases and the J gene end by 6 bases; junction bases not matched to a gene: 6. In DNA form, the CDR3 reads TGTGCCAGCAGCGTAGGGGGACTAGCAATCCAGACCCAGTACTTC. It is translated as CASSVGGLAIQTQYF.

V and J are TRBV7-9 and TRBJ1-3; D gene unclear. The CDR3 contains 15 residues. The V end was cut by 5 bases, the J end by 0 bases, with 11 bases between. Germline V lookup: CDR1 SEHNR, CDR2 FQNEAQ (reference sequence). The DNA for the CDR3 is TGTGCCAGCAGCCAACCGACTAGCTCTGGAAACACCATATATTTT. Its translation is CASSQPTSSGNTIYF.

In this sample, this clone turned up a few times. This chain links TRBV5-8 with TRBJ1-1, with 8 bases that match TRBD1. The CDR3 contains 16 residues. Trimming took 2 bases from V and 8 from J; bases not matched to a gene: 14. Germline CDR1 SGHTS, CDR2 YDEGEE. CDR3 loop: CASSFARRTGLLEAFF. CDR3 DNA: TGTGCCAGCAGCTTTGCGCGAAGGACAGGGCTTTTGGAAGCTTTCTTT.

The chain combines TRBV5-8 with TRBJ2-7; 8 bases map to TRBD2. There are 15 residues in the CDR3. Germline CDR1 reads SGHTS; CDR2 reads YDEGEE. The V segment lost 5 bases and the J segment 0 bases; nucleotides outside the gene matches: 7. The CDR3 DNA reads TGTGCCAGCAGGTTTAGCGGGACCCACTCCTACGAGCAGTACTTC. It specifies CASRFSGTHSYEQYF.

A note on this clone: Within the sample, other DNA sequences also encode this same CDR3. The chain employs TRBV7-9 and TRBJ2-7, with 8 positions matching TRBD1. Germline trimming cut 5 bases from V and 2 bases from J; bases unmatched to any gene: 5. The germline V gene has CDR1 SEHNR and CDR2 FQNEAQ (reference sequence). This CDR3 is built from 14 residues. In DNA, the CDR3 is TGTGCCAGCAGCCCCCGGACAGGGACCTACGAGCAGTACTTC. Residues: CASSPRTGTYEQYF.

As regards this clone: This specimen includes other DNA sequences encoding the same CDR3. The CDR3 sequence: CASSLGTGTYEQYF. The DNA for the CDR3 is TGTGCCAGCAGCTTAGGGACAGGGACCTACGAGCAGTACTTC. This chain joins TRBV5-6 and TRBJ2-7; 9 bases are shared with TRBD1. Germline V gives CDR1 SGHDT, CDR2 YYEEEE. J was trimmed by 2 bases and V by 2 bases; bases with no gene match: 2. The CDR3 loop spans 14 amino acids.

The V and J genes are TRBV6-5 and TRBJ2-1, with 8 bases that match TRBD2. Germline assignment: CDR1 MNHEY and CDR2 SVGAGI. The CDR3 consists of 14 residues. J lost 4 bases, V lost 8 bases, and 7 bases had no gene match. CDR3 residues: CASAWTSLYNEQFF. For the CDR3, the DNA is TGTGCCAGCGCCTGGACTAGCCTTTACAATGAGCAGTTCTTC.

V usage is TRBV10-2 and J usage is TRBJ1-2, with D unresolved. V lost 0 bases and J 5 bases, leaving 10 bases between the germline ends. CDR3 size: 14 residues. The germline gives CDR1 WSHSY, CDR2 SAAADI. The CDR3, as DNA: TGCGCCAGCAGTGAGTCCTATGAGGGTTATGGCTACACCTTC. Translation: CASSESYEGYGYTF.

The V call is TRBV9, the J call TRBJ2-3; TRBD2 matches at 11 bases. With V trimmed by 3 bases and J by 5 bases, 11 bases remained unmatched. Germline values: CDR1 SGDLS, CDR2 YYNGEE. This CDR3 spans 17 amino acids. CDR3 protein: CASSGELAGGDVDTQYF. The CDR3 region has the DNA TGTGCCAGCAGCGGGGAATTAGCGGGAGGGGATGTAGATACGCAGTATTTT.

The chain joins TRBV7-3 to TRBJ2-1; no reliable D call. The CDR3 consists of 11 residues. Germline V gene data show CDR1 as SGHTA and CDR2 as FQGTGA. Deletions cut 2 bases from V and 10 bases from J, with 6 bases between. The CDR3 coding sequence is TGTGCCAGCAGCTTAGGGCGGGAGCAGTTCTTC. Protein: CASSLGREQFF.

This chain links TRBV28 with TRBJ1-5; tentative D call: TRBD1 (6 bases). This CDR3 has 16 amino acids. From germline, CDR1 is MDHEN and CDR2 SYDVKM. With 4 bases removed from V and 7 bases from J, the gap between germline ends came to 20 bases. The CDR3 nucleotides are TGTGCCAGCAGTTCCACAGGGACCCCGACGGGACAGCCCCAGCATTTT. Its translation: CASSSTGTPTGQPQHF.

The V call is TRBV25-1, the J call TRBJ2-5, with 7 bases lining up with TRBD1. Trimming removed 3 bases from V and 8 bases from J; junction bases left unmatched: 9. The germline V gene encodes CDR1 MGHDK and CDR2 SYGVNS. The length of the CDR3 is 14 residues. The CDR3 region has the DNA TGTGCCAGCAGTGAGGGGACAGCCCCAAGTACCCAGTACTTC. Amino acid sequence: CASSEGTAPSTQYF.

The chain carries TRBV28 and TRBJ2-1, with 7 bases lining up with TRBD2. Looked up from germline, CDR1 is MDHEN and CDR2 is SYDVKM. The CDR3 extends over 18 amino acids. J lost 3 bases, V lost 2 bases, and 13 bases had no gene match. The CDR3 is CASSLTSLAGVFYNEQFF. CDR3 DNA sequence: TGTGCCAGCAGTTTAACATCCTTGGCGGGAGTTTTCTACAATGAGCAGTTCTTC.

The chain has TRBV2 and TRBJ2-1, with 8 nucleotides matching TRBD2. Unmatched junction bases numbered 5, after V lost 9 bases and J lost 4 bases. Germline V gene data show CDR1 as SNHLY and CDR2 as FYNNEI. This CDR3 is 13 amino acids long. The DNA for the CDR3 is TGTGCCAGTGGACTAGCAGGATACAATGAGCAGTTCTTC. Translated, it gives CASGLAGYNEQFF.

This sequence joins TRBV6-5 and TRBJ2-1; TRBD2 might be the D (5 bases). The V end was cut by 4 bases, the J end by 3 bases, with 13 bases between. The CDR3 runs to 15 residues. CDR1 is MNHEY, CDR2 SVGAGI, per germline. CDR3 loop: CASSLRARGYNEQFF. In DNA form, the CDR3 reads TGTGCCAGCAGTTTGCGGGCCCGGGGCTACAATGAGCAGTTCTTC.

This chain joins TRBV25-1 and TRBJ1-2; D may be TRBD1 (6 bases). Looked up from germline, CDR1 is MGHDK and CDR2 is SYGVNS. The ends were cut back, 3 bases at V and 8 bases at J, with 10 bases in the middle. CDR3 length: 12 residues. The CDR3 loop reads CASSDMTGGYTF. CDR3 nucleotide sequence: TGTGCCAGCAGTGATATGACAGGCGGCTACACCTTC.

The J gene is TRBJ2-2, the V gene TRBV11-3; TRBD1 matches 7 bases. Germline CDR1 reads SGHNT; CDR2 reads YENEEA. The trim removed 3 bases at V and 2 bases at J, leaving 9 bases unmatched. The length of the CDR3 is 17 residues. The CDR3 bases are TGTGCCAGCAGCTTTTTTAAGACAGGGATTAACACCGGGGAGCTGTTTTTT. It encodes CASSFFKTGINTGELFF. The variable domain in full, with the rest retrieved from reference TRBV11-3 and TRBJ2-2, is EAGVVQSPRYKIIEKKQPVAFWCNPISGHNTLYWYLQNLGQGPELLIRYENEEAVDDSQLPKDRFSAERLKGVDSTLKIQPAELGDSAVYLCASSFFKTGINTGELFFGEGSRLTVL.